This T cell receptor beta chain was recorded in a study of blood T cells in healthy people across ages. For the second PCR, which ran for about 7 to 11 cycles, a sample-barcoded 5' primer and a J-beta primer mix were used. TCRdb re-derived calls from the 5' RACE reads in MiXCR, one entry per CDR3 protein. The sample holds about 500,000 distinct CDR3 sequences, 24% seen once. V dropped 4 bases and J dropped 4 bases, with 14 bases sitting between them. CDR1 is SGHRS, CDR2 YFSETQ, per germline. The CDR3 contains 15 residues. The data were also submitted as part of a second study, on T cells of mothers and their children.

The clonotype was recovered from a boy aged 10-17 years in good health. Material for sequencing was blood. This chain links TRBV5-1 with TRBJ2-2; D is unresolved. The CDR3 protein is CASSLHFDGTGELFF. The CDR3 region has the DNA TGCGCCAGCAGCCTACATTTTGATGGCACCGGGGAGCTGTTTTTT.